This T cell receptor beta chain was documented in a study of T-cell reconstitution after alpha-beta-depleted transplantation in children (dated by TCRdb to 2016 to 2017). Background for the entire study: Using TCR repertoire profiling, the study quantitatively followed how T-cell immune reconstitution unfolded in children after TCRalphabeta/CD19-depleted allogeneic hematopoietic cell transplantation.

What the work shows at the level of the full study, not this receptor alone: In some patients, the high TCRbeta diversity seen at day 60 was put down to recipient T cells and intrathymic progenitors that had survived conditioning. Over subsequent months, a decline in hyperexpanded clone frequencies was noted, and after one year, T-cell counts and TCRbeta diversity were mostly ascribed to newly produced T cells. The apparently early alphabetaT-cell count recovery about two months after transplant was reportedly dependent on only several hundred rapidly expanded clones derived from non-depleted graft cells.

The protocol used for the library was PCR. Sequencing took place on an Illumina HiSeq 2500. TCR libraries were prepared with molecular barcoding, using unique molecular identifiers to normalize TCRbeta repertoire quantification. The raw public data were reprocessed by TCRdb itself: fastp quality trimming at Q25, MiXCR clonotype calling, in-frame beta chains only. Duplicate CDR3 protein sequences are folded into a single record with the most common DNA and genes. This sample has more than 300,000 distinct CDR3 sequences in its table, and 15% to 20% of those were observed once. The top ten clonotypes cover 35% to 50% of the sample. This specimen's treatment or condition label, per the study, means: allogeneic hematopoietic cell transplantation with graft depleted of TCRalphabeta T cells and CD19 B cells. TCRalphabeta/CD19-depleted allogeneic hematopoietic cell grafts were given to the transplant recipients, all of whom were children.

Comment on this clonotype: It lacks a known antigen. No base quality values were provided; no much bigger clone lies one nucleotide off.

The V end gives up 2 bases and the J end 4 bases, leaving 6 bases in the junction not matched to a gene. The CDR3 starts with the cysteine, ends with the phenylalanine, and has 16 residues. This entry keeps only the CDR3 DNA: 48 bases, framed from base 1. CDR1 is given as MGHRA and CDR2 as YSYEKL, both from the germline V gene. The clonotype originates from a male patient between 2 and 10 years old who had a stem cell transplant for acute lymphoblastic leukemia, so the T cells may come from the graft donor. The material sequenced was PBMCs, mostly from graft donor cells, taken 360 days after TCRalphabeta/CD19-depleted stem cell transplant. Recombination connected TRBV4-1 to TRBJ2-5; a stretch of 11 junction bases matches TRBD2. In nucleotide form, the sequence is TGCGCCAGCAGCCAACTTTTCGGACTAGCGGGAGAGACCCAGTACTTC. This sequence encodes CASSQLFGLAGETQYF.